The rows below give T cell receptor beta chains drawn from one sample of a study of blood T cell repertoires in COVID-19. Sequenced by immunoSEQ multiplex PCR; TCRdb stores in-frame clones only, minus some. The sample contains a few hundred thousand clones, 70% to 90% of which appear only once. Specimen: peripheral blood. The receptor source for this set is a woman in her forties or fifties who had recovered from COVID-19. The CDR3 runs from the conserved cysteine through the conserved F or W. The D gene is left open where the match is weak. Size is omitted from some rows. Given values are once, few, many or a class for expanded clones.

clone size	D gene	V gene	J gene	CDR3 DNA	CDR3 protein
many	.	TRBV7-2	TRBJ2-7	TGTGCCAGCAGCTTAGGGTCTGACAGCCTCTACGAGCAGTACTTC	CASSLGSDSLYEQYF
few	.	TRBV4-1	TRBJ2-7	TGCGCCAGCAGCCCTACAGGGATTCGTGAGCAGTACTTC	CASSPTGIREQYF
.	TRBD1	TRBV5-1	TRBJ1-2	TGCGCCAGCAGCCCCGGGACAGGGGTCCTAAGGGGCTACACCTTC	CASSPGTGVLRGYTF
once	.	TRBV30	TRBJ1-2	TGTGCCTGGGGCCTAACAGCCAGGGGCTACACCTTC	CAWGLTARGYTF
.	.	TRBV10-3	TRBJ2-7	TGTGCCATCAGTGGTGGGGACAAAGTCTACGAGCAGTACTTC	CAISGGDKVYEQYF
.	.	TRBV7-3	TRBJ2-7	TGTGCCAGCACCTCGTGGAGGGACGACGAGCAGTACTTC	CASTSWRDDEQYF
.	.	TRBV27	TRBJ1-5	TGTGCCAGCAGGGTGCGGGGGGATGGGAGCAATCAGCCCCAGCATTTT	CASRVRGDGSNQPQHF
.	.	TRBV3-1/TRBV3-2	TRBJ2-3	TGTGCCAGCAGCCAAGCTGGCGGGTCGACAGATACGCAGTATTTT	CASSQAGGSTDTQYF
.	.	TRBV28	TRBJ2-5	TGTGCCAGCAGTTTTAGGGGTCTTTTGGAGACCCAGTACTTC	CASSFRGLLETQYF
.	TRBD2	TRBV4-3	TRBJ2-1	TGCGCCAGCAGCCAGGTGCTCGGGGGGAATGAGCAGTTCTTC	CASSQVLGGNEQFF
.	.	TRBV29-1	TRBJ1-2	TGCAGCGTTGAAGAGTCGGGTCTCGATGGCTACACCTTC	CSVEESGLDGYTF
.	TRBD2	TRBV5-8	TRBJ2-1	TGTGCCAGCAGCTTGTTCTGGACTAGCGACTCCTACAATGAGCAGTTCTTC	CASSLFWTSDSYNEQFF
.	.	TRBV28	TRBJ1-2	TGTGCCAGCAGACCACCAGGTGGTAACTATGGCTACACCTTC	CASRPPGGNYGYTF
.	TRBD1	TRBV18	TRBJ1-6	TGTGCCAGCTCCCCTAGACAGGGCGATAATTCACCCCTCCACTTT	CASSPRQGDNSPLHF
.	.	TRBV12-3/TRBV12-4	TRBJ2-1	TGTGCCAGCAGTCGGACAGTCGATGAGCAGTTCTTC	CASSRTVDEQFF